The clone carrying this T cell receptor (beta chain) was observed a handful of times. Multiplex touch-down PCR with TRB-A/B primers amplified rearranged V-D-J TRB sequences. TCRdb redid the calling of the multiplex PCR reads with MiXCR, one entry per CDR3 protein. The data show some 5,400 distinct CDR3 sequences, around 35% seen once. The data belong to a study of T cell repertoires in aging, cancer and after chemotherapy. Amplification of TCR beta used genomic DNA extracted from peripheral blood. CDR3 length: 14 residues. Germline CDR1 and CDR2: SGHTA and FQGNSA. Trimming pared 5 bases from V and 4 bases from J, leaving 12 bases between.

The sequence came from a human donor with a blood cancer. The sequencing input was blood. This chain joins TRBV7-2 and TRBJ1-5; TRBD1 is a possible D gene (5 bases). The CDR3 region has the DNA TGTGCCAGCAGCGCCGAGGGGTGGAATCAGCCCCAGCATTTT. It specifies CASSAEGWNQPQHF.